The 21 T cell receptor beta chains given below trace back to one sample, sequenced in a study of blood T cells in healthy people across ages. Next came a second PCR, run for 7 to 11 cycles, which used a sample-barcoded 5' primer along with a J-beta primer mix. TCRdb re-analysed the 5' RACE reads in MiXCR, keeping a single row per CDR3 protein. The table includes around 690,000 distinct CDR3 sequences, roughly 53% detected once. The material sequenced was blood. All receptors derive from a man aged 55 to 70 in good health.

The chain employs TRBV20-1 and TRBJ2-1; 8 nucleotides match TRBD2. V lost 6 bases, J lost 4 bases, and 11 bases stayed unmatched. CDR3 length equals 15 residues. Per germline, CDR1 DFQATT and CDR2 SNEGSKA (reference sequence). CDR3 coding DNA: TGCAGTGCCATGACTAGCGAGGGGCTTTACAATGAGCAGTTCTTC. As protein: CSAMTSEGLYNEQFF.

The table lists this clonotype with a count of one. The chain recombines TRBV29-1 with TRBJ2-1; D unclear. Gene TRBJ2-7 matches the end of the DNA better, so the J call may be wrong. Germline CDR1 and CDR2: SQVTM and ANQGSEA. This CDR3 is 13 amino acids long. The CDR3 coding sequence is TGCAGCGTTGAGAGGTCAGCCTTCAATGAGCAGTACTTC. It yields the protein CSVERSAFNEQYF.

The gene calls are TRBV24-1 and TRBJ2-3; TRBD1 matches at 8 bases. J gave up 4 bases and V 10 bases, and 9 bases lay outside the gene matches. The CDR3 length is 14 residues. Germline V gene data show CDR1 as KGHDR and CDR2 as SFDVKD. Written as DNA, the CDR3 is TGTGCCACACAACGGGCAGGGGGCTCAGATACGCAGTATTTT. This codes for CATQRAGGSDTQYF.

The chain recombines TRBV12-3 or TRBV12-4 with TRBJ2-5, with D perhaps matching TRBD2 (7 bases). The CDR3 extends over 13 amino acids. Trimming stripped 3 bases from V and 7 bases from J, with 12 bases between. Written as DNA, the CDR3 is TGTGCCAGCAGTTTCGGGGGGCTCGTGACCCAGTACTTC. It specifies CASSFGGLVTQYF.

This clonotype was found once. This rearrangement joins TRBV10-3 to TRBJ1-5; no clear D gene. Germline V gene lookup returns CDR1 ENHRY and CDR2 SYGVKD. The germline V and J ends were trimmed by 0 bases and 4 bases, with 10 bases remaining between them. The CDR3 sequence is 15 residues long. Here the CDR3 DNA reads TGTGCCATCAGTGAGTCGGGCCTGGGTAATCAGCCCCAGCATTTT. Protein product: CAISESGLGNQPQHF.

The V call is TRBV20-1, the J call TRBJ2-1; tentatively, D is TRBD1 (5 bases). The CDR3 is 11 amino acids. The V gene lost 5 bases and the J gene lost 7 bases, with 9 bases spanning the gap. Looked up from germline, CDR1 is DFQATT and CDR2 is SNEGSKA (reference sequence). The CDR3 sequence is CSAFRGNEQFF. DNA of the CDR3: TGCAGTGCTTTTAGGGGAAATGAGCAGTTCTTC.

The chain combines TRBV28 with TRBJ2-7; 9 bases map to TRBD1. Trimming removed 6 bases from V and 2 bases from J; junction bases left unmatched: 8. This CDR3 has 15 residues. The germline V gene encodes CDR1 MDHEN and CDR2 SYDVKM. The CDR3 protein is CASSRPGQGTYEQYF. In DNA form, the CDR3 reads TGTGCCAGCAGCCGCCCCGGACAGGGGACCTACGAGCAGTACTTC.

V gene TRBV27 combines with J gene TRBJ2-7; 7 nucleotides align to TRBD1. CDR1 MNHEY and CDR2 SMNVEV come from the germline V gene (reference sequence). The CDR3 sequence is 16 residues long. J was trimmed by 1 base and V by 4 bases; bases with no gene match: 10. CDR3 sequence: CASSYTGVSPSYEQYF. Written as DNA, the CDR3 is TGTGCCAGCAGTTACACAGGGGTATCACCTTCCTACGAGCAGTACTTC.

The genes are TRBV20-1 and TRBJ1-2; no definite D call. The CDR3 runs to 13 residues. Germline CDR1 reads DFQATT; CDR2 reads SNEGSKA (reference sequence). Between the trimmed V and J ends, which lost 1 base and 7 bases, there was a span of 13 bases. DNA for the CDR3: TGCAGTGCTAGAGGGGAGGGAAGAGGTGGCTACACCTTC. Translated, it gives CSARGEGRGGYTF.

This clonotype was seen only a few times. The chain links TRBV7-2 to TRBJ2-7, with 9 bases fitting TRBD2. The junction had 3 bases not matched to a gene; V was cut back by 1 base and J by 2 bases. The CDR3 extends over 15 amino acids. Germline V lookup: CDR1 SGHTA, CDR2 FQGNSA. DNA of the CDR3: TGTGCCAGCAGCTTAGGCGCTAGCGGGACCTACGAGCAGTACTTC. As protein: CASSLGASGTYEQYF.

V usage is TRBV29-1 and J usage is TRBJ2-7, with D possibly being TRBD1 or TRBD2 (6 bases each). The closer fit of TRBJ2-5 to the DNA end suggests the J call may be wrong. The V gene's germline CDR1 is SQVTM and CDR2 ANQGSEA. The CDR3 is made up of 14 amino acids. The DNA for the CDR3 is TGCAGCGTTGAACTCGGCAGGGGAGGCGAGACCCAGTACTTC. Its protein is CSVELGRGGETQYF.

V and J are TRBV7-6 and TRBJ2-1; 9 nucleotides line up with TRBD2. Germline values: CDR1 SGHVS, CDR2 FNYEAQ. V was pared by 5 bases and J by 4 bases, with 9 bases of the junction left unmatched. The CDR3 is 16 residues long. The DNA for the CDR3 is TGTGCCAGCAGCCACGCGGCTAGCGGGGCGTACAATGAGCAGTTCTTC. Translation gives CASSHAASGAYNEQFF.

This clonotype has only a few counts. The J gene is TRBJ2-3, the V gene TRBV20-1; maybe TRBD2 (6 bases). The length of the CDR3 is 18 residues. Germline V lookup: CDR1 DFQATT, CDR2 SNEGSKA (reference sequence). V lost 5 bases, J lost 2 bases, and 26 bases lay in between. In DNA, the CDR3 is TGCAGTGCTGCGAAGGGGACCACTTTGCGGGGCTTCACAGATACGCAGTATTTT. This codes for CSAAKGTTLRGFTDTQYF.

The sample holds many counts of this clonotype. CDR3 region: CASSPSLDRVPEAFF. The CDR3 coding sequence is TGTGCCAGCAGCCCCTCCCTCGACAGGGTGCCTGAAGCTTTCTTT. The chain joins TRBV13 to TRBJ1-1; 7 bases line up with TRBD1. The germline V gene has CDR1 PRHDT and CDR2 FYEKMQ (reference sequence). V was clipped by 5 bases and J by 6 bases; unmatched bases: 12. This CDR3 is built from 15 residues. The full variable domain, completed using reference TRBV13 and TRBJ1-1, is AAGVIQSPRHLIKEKRETATLKCYPIPRHDTVYWYQQGPGQDPQFLISFYEKMQSDKGSIPDRFSAQQFSDYHSELNMSSLELGDSALYFCASSPSLDRVPEAFFGQGTRLTVV.

The rearrangement uses TRBV12-3 or TRBV12-4 and TRBJ1-2, with 7 bases fitting TRBD1. The ends lost 6 bases at V and 0 bases at J; junction bases unmatched: 1. This CDR3 comprises 13 residues. The CDR3 DNA reads TGTGCCAGCAGGACAGGGTCTAACTATGGCTACACCTTC. It specifies CASRTGSNYGYTF.

This clonotype came up a few times. The rearrangement uses TRBV4-1 and TRBJ2-1; 11 nucleotides line up with TRBD2. In germline, CDR1 is MGHRA, CDR2 YSYEKL. The CDR3 totals 18 residues. V dropped 0 bases and J dropped 3; count of bases not matched to a gene: 7. CDR3 residues: CASSQDGLAGGFYNEQFF. The DNA for the CDR3 is TGCGCCAGCAGCCAAGATGGGCTAGCGGGGGGCTTCTACAATGAGCAGTTCTTC.

The V and J genes are TRBV11-2 and TRBJ2-1, with 11 nucleotides matching TRBD2. The CDR3 totals 17 residues. Trimming at V came to 1 base and at J to 7 bases, leaving 9 bases not matched to a gene. Germline lookup yields CDR1 SGHAT and CDR2 FQNNGV. For the CDR3, the DNA is TGTGCCAGCAGCTTAGCTCTCCTAGCGGGGGGCCTTAATGAGCAGTTCTTC. It yields the protein CASSLALLAGGLNEQFF.

The chain recombines TRBV6-1 with TRBJ2-3, with 9 bases fitting TRBD1. V shed 4 bases and J 6 bases; nucleotides not matched to a gene: 5. There are 14 residues in the CDR3. Germline V gives CDR1 MNHNS, CDR2 SASEGT. CDR3 sequence reads: CASSAGQGWDTQYF. As DNA, the CDR3 is TGTGCCAGCAGTGCGGGACAGGGTTGGGATACGCAGTATTTT.

The gene calls are TRBV6-2 or TRBV6-3 and TRBJ1-2, with 9 positions matching TRBD1. The CDR3 loop spans 15 amino acids. J was trimmed by 4 bases and V by 2 bases; bases with no gene match: 5. Germline V gives CDR1 MNHEY, CDR2 SVGEGT. CDR3 in DNA: TGTGCCAGCAGTTACGAACAGGGGGCAGCCTATGGCTACACCTTC. Translated, it gives CASSYEQGAAYGYTF.

This rearrangement joins TRBV5-5 to TRBJ1-2; weak D call: TRBD1 (5 bases). Trimming removed 1 base from V and 5 bases from J, with 12 bases in between. CDR1 and CDR2 from the germline V gene are SGHKS and YYEKEE (reference sequence). The CDR3 covers 14 residues. The CDR3 bases are TGTGCCAGCAGCTTGTGGGGGGATGAATATGGCTACACCTTC. As protein: CASSLWGDEYGYTF.

This clonotype was counted a few times. The chain combines TRBV29-1 with TRBJ2-3, with D perhaps matching TRBD2 (6 bases). CDR1 is SQVTM, CDR2 ANQGSEA, per germline. The CDR3 loop spans 14 amino acids. The ends were cut back, 5 bases at V and 2 bases at J, with 14 bases in the middle. The CDR3 loop is CSVLGLYFTDTQYF. CDR3 bases: TGCAGCGTTCTCGGACTATACTTCACAGATACGCAGTATTTT.